One T cell receptor beta chain is described in this entry. This sample was taken from a study of blood T cell repertoires in COVID-19. In the study overall: The cDNA or gDNA used as material had been derived from T cells, B-cell-depleted T cells, or PBMCs.

Original processing notes: Estimates of nucleated cell counts were drawn from the amplification of reference gene primers. Produced via immunoSEQ multiplex PCR; TCRdb's table is partial and in-frame only. V and J calls and clone size come straight from that table; D and trimming were deduced from the DNA. The table shows approximately 80,000 clones, with 65% to 90% occurring only once. The clonotype originates from a man aged 45-65 years with COVID-19, enrolled during active disease. The sample taken for sequencing was peripheral blood.

The CDR3 spells CASSPQGAPTEAFF. CDR3 bases: TGTGCCAGTAGTCCTCAGGGGGCGCCGACTGAAGCTTTCTTT. The V call is TRBV19, the J call TRBJ1-1; TRBD1 agrees at 8 bases. V shed 5 bases, J shed 5 bases, and the junction held 7 bases outside the gene matches. Germline V lookup: CDR1 LNHDA, CDR2 SQIVND (reference sequence). The CDR3 spans 14 residues.